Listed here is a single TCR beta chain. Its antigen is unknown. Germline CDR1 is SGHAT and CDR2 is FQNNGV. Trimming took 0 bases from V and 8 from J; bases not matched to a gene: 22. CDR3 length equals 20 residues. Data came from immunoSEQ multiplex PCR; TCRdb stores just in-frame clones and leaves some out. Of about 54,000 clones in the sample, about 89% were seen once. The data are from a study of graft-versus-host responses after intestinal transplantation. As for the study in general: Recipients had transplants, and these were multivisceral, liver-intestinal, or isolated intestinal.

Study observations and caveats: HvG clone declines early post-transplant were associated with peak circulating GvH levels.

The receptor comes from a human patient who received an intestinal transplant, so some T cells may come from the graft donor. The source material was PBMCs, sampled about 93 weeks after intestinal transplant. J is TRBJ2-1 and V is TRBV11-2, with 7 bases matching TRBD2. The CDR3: CASSLEVGSGRFRFSYEQFF. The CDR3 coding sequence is TGTGCCAGCAGCTTAGAAGTCGGTAGCGGGCGGTTCCGGTTTAGCTATGAGCAGTTCTTC.